The entry that follows covers one T cell receptor (beta chain) sequence. In the authors' workflow: Reference gene primer amplification gave estimated nucleated cell counts. Repertoires were generated with immunoSEQ multiplex PCR, while TCRdb's copy carries only in-frame clones and drops some. That table is the source of V, J and clone size, and D and trimming were worked out from the DNA. The repertoire holds 140,000 to 150,000 clones, with roughly 76% as singletons. This sample stems from a study of blood T cell repertoires in COVID-19. Whole-study context: Samples came from the United States, Italy and Spain, spanning acute and convalescent COVID-19. PBMCs, B-cell-depleted T cells, or T cells provided the cDNA or gDNA that made up the material.

This CDR3 has 13 amino acids. The germline V and J ends were trimmed by 6 bases and 7 bases, with 15 bases remaining between them. Sequenced sample: peripheral blood. This chain connects TRBV12-3 or TRBV12-4 to TRBJ1-2; a possible D gene is TRBD1 (5 bases). The sequence came from a human donor with acute or convalescent COVID-19. The donor label of this sample is uncertain. The CDR3 sequence: CASRIGGVSGYTF. As DNA, the CDR3 is TGTGCCAGCAGGATCGGGGGTGTCAGTGGCTACACCTTC.